This T cell receptor (beta chain) originates from a study of blood T cell repertoires in COVID-19. Study as a whole: Sites across the United States, Italy and Spain contributed samples from acute and convalescent COVID-19. T cells, B-cell-depleted T cells, or PBMCs provided the cDNA or gDNA that served as material.

Trimming cost V 3 bases and J 2 bases; bases outside gene matches: 9. This CDR3 is built from 16 residues. The V gene's germline CDR1 is LGHDT and CDR2 YNNKEL (reference sequence). Methods used by the authors: Nucleated cell number was recorded as an estimate derived from reference gene primer amplification. The data were produced by immunoSEQ multiplex PCR, yet TCRdb's version contains in-frame clones alone and is incomplete. V and J calls plus clone size are reproduced from that table; the DNA served to infer D and trimming. The repertoire consists of 260,000 or so clones, with around four fifths occurring once and the leading ten covering 3.6%.

This receptor was identified in a woman aged 40 to 50 who had been exposed to COVID-19. The sequencing sample was made of PBMCs or T cells enriched from blood (not recorded which). The rearrangement uses TRBV3-1 (or the pseudogene TRBV3-2) and TRBJ2-7, with 8 bases identical to TRBD2. The CDR3 region is CASSHRGSGGPYEQYF. The CDR3 coding sequence is TGTGCCAGCAGCCATCGGGGGAGCGGGGGCCCCTACGAGCAGTACTTC.